This TCR beta chain was sequenced during a study of blood T cell repertoires in COVID-19. Study as a whole: Sites across the United States, Italy and Spain contributed samples from acute and convalescent COVID-19.

Across about 22 US areas, participants ranged in age from about 18 to 90 years. All recovered Cohort 3 donors got two negative PCRs, got clearance, or saw symptom resolution. Per the original methods: Using reference gene primer amplification, nucleated cell counts were estimated. The data were produced by immunoSEQ multiplex PCR, yet TCRdb's version contains in-frame clones alone and is incomplete. The V and J calls and clone size are taken from that table; D and trimming were inferred from the DNA. The sample has 150,000 to 200,000 clones, about nine tenths seen once. This TCR was sampled from a woman in her late teens or twenties who had recovered from COVID-19. Sequenced input: PBMCs or T cells enriched from blood (not recorded which).

The CDR3 is CASTLEYGGVAFF. DNA for the CDR3: TGTGCCAGCACCTTGGAGTACGGCGGGGTCGCTTTCTTT. J is TRBJ1-1 and V is TRBV7-3, with unresolved D. CDR3 length equals 13 residues. V was clipped by 7 bases and J by 11 bases, with 20 bases between them. CDR1 and CDR2 (germline): SGHTA, FQGTGA.